The 25 T cell receptor beta chains reported below all come from one sample, sequenced in a study of blood T cell repertoires in COVID-19. Sequencing used immunoSEQ multiplex PCR; TCRdb keeps in-frame clones, though not all of them. Among approximately 530,000 clones listed, less than 90% were seen once. The specimen sequenced was peripheral blood. The receptors stem from a woman between 45 and 60 years old with COVID-19, enrolled during active disease.

The rearrangement joins TRBV9 to TRBJ2-1, with D uncertain. The CDR3 runs to 15 residues. Germline loops: CDR1 SGDLS, CDR2 YYNGEE. The V gene lost 4 bases and the J gene lost 4 bases, with 15 bases spanning the gap. The CDR3 is CASSPSGTQYNEQFF. The CDR3 coding sequence is TGTGCCAGCAGCCCCTCGGGTACACAATACAATGAGCAGTTCTTC. The entire variable domain, with the rest obtained from reference TRBV9 and TRBJ2-1, is as follows: DSGVTQTPKHLITATGQRVTLRCSPRSGDLSVYWYQQSLDQGLQFLIQYYNGEERAKGNILERFSAQQFPDLHSELNLSSLELGDSALYFCASSPSGTQYNEQFFGPGTRLTVL.

V gene TRBV6-1 combines with J gene TRBJ2-7; D is ambiguous. The CDR3 totals 14 residues. Per germline, CDR1 MNHNS and CDR2 SASEGT. V dropped 1 base and J dropped 7 bases, with 14 bases sitting between them. The CDR3 DNA reads TGTGCCAGCAGTGAAGACAGACCGTTGATGGAGCAGTACTTC. Translated: CASSEDRPLMEQYF.

This clone has only one observation. The chain recombines TRBV10-3 with TRBJ2-3, with TRBD1 matching 10 bases. Per germline, CDR1 ENHRY and CDR2 SYGVKD. The ends lost 10 bases at V and 2 bases at J; junction bases unmatched: 12. There are 16 residues in the CDR3. The CDR3 DNA reads as TGTGCCACCTCGCAACGACAGGGGGCGCACACAGATACGCAGTATTTT. This encodes CATSQRQGAHTDTQYF.

V is TRBV7-2 and J is TRBJ2-1, with 10 bases lining up with TRBD2. Germline CDR1 and CDR2: SGHTA and FQGNSA. V shed 2 bases and J 6 bases; nucleotides not matched to a gene: 4. CDR3 length equals 15 residues. The CDR3 nucleotides are TGTGCCAGCAGCTTATCGGCTAGCGGGGGCAATGAGCAGTTCTTC. Its translation is CASSLSASGGNEQFF.

The V and J genes are TRBV2 and TRBJ1-4; tentative D call: TRBD1 (5 bases). The CDR3 has 15 amino acids. V lost 5 bases and J lost 0, with 10 bases in between. The germline V gene encodes CDR1 SNHLY and CDR2 FYNNEI. CDR3 bases: TGTGCCAGCAGTTCCGGGGGTACAACTAATGAAAAACTGTTTTTT. It translates to CASSSGGTTNEKLFF. Full variable domain (missing parts from reference TRBV2 and TRBJ1-4): EPEVTQTPSHQVTQMGQEVILRCVPISNHLYFYWYRQILGQKVEFLVSFYNNEISEKSEIFDDQFSVERPDGSNFTLKIRSTKLEDSAMYFCASSSGGTTNEKLFFGSGTQLSVL.

The chain's CDR3 is CASSEYGTGFFGYTF. Written as DNA, the CDR3 is TGTGCCAGCAGTGAATATGGGACAGGCTTTTTTGGCTACACCTTC. The rearrangement links TRBV2 to TRBJ1-2; 8 bases map to TRBD1. The germline CDR1 and CDR2 sequences are SNHLY and FYNNEI. V dropped 2 bases and J dropped 7; count of bases not matched to a gene: 9. The length of the CDR3 is 15 residues.

This clone was detected a few times. This chain uses TRBV24-1 with TRBJ1-2, with 12 bases that match TRBD1. Germline V lookup: CDR1 KGHDR, CDR2 SFDVKD. The CDR3 contains 15 residues. Losses at the gene ends were 12 bases for V and 7 bases for J; bases not matched to a gene: 14. The CDR3 reads CAPSSGTGGFGGYTF. DNA for the CDR3: TGTGCCCCATCCTCAGGGACAGGGGGCTTTGGTGGCTACACCTTC.

This clone has only one observation. The chain links TRBV13 to TRBJ2-7, with TRBD1 as a possible D gene (6 bases). The CDR3 totals 14 residues. V lost 0 bases, J lost 2 bases, and 8 bases lay in between. From germline, CDR1 is PRHDT and CDR2 FYEKMQ (reference sequence). The CDR3 DNA reads as TGTGCCAGCAGCTTAGGCGGGACACCCTACGAGCAGTACTTC. Amino acid sequence: CASSLGGTPYEQYF.

This clone showed up just once. This chain uses TRBV29-1 with TRBJ1-1; a possible D gene is TRBD1 (6 bases). Germline lookup yields CDR1 SQVTM and CDR2 ANQGSEA. Trimming pared 6 bases from V and 4 bases from J, leaving 18 bases between. The CDR3 extends over 14 amino acids. For the CDR3, the DNA is TGCAGCGTCGTAAGTACAGGGATGGGCACTGAAGCTTTCTTT. Protein: CSVVSTGMGTEAFF. Looking up the rest from reference TRBV29-1 and TRBJ1-1 gives the full variable domain: SAVISQKPSRDICQRGTSLTIQCQVDSQVTMMFWYRQQPGQSLTLIATANQGSEATYESGFVIDKFPISRPNLTFSTLTVSNMSPEDSSIYLCSVVSTGMGTEAFFGQGTRLTVV.

For the CDR3, the DNA is TGTGCCAGCAGGGCGGGGGAAGGTTCACCCCTCCACTTT. Protein product: CASRAGEGSPLHF. The V and J genes are TRBV27 and TRBJ1-6; D may be TRBD1 (5 bases). V shed 6 bases and J shed 9 bases, with 12 bases lying between them. The CDR3 sequence is 13 residues long. Germline lookup yields CDR1 MNHEY and CDR2 SMNVEV (reference sequence).

This chain links TRBV5-4 with TRBJ2-5; 10 bases match TRBD2. The junction had 12 bases not matched to a gene; V was cut back by 2 bases and J by 5 bases. Germline CDR1 is SGHNT and CDR2 is YYREEE (reference sequence). The CDR3 is made up of 17 amino acids. The CDR3 region has the DNA TGTGCCAGCAGCTTCGGCGGTAGCGGGGGGACAGTCGAGACCCAGTACTTC. It specifies CASSFGGSGGTVETQYF.

This clone appeared a few times. The chain couples TRBV5-4 to TRBJ1-4; D possibly corresponds to TRBD1 (5 bases). Germline V gene data show CDR1 as SGHNT and CDR2 as YYREEE (reference sequence). CDR3 size: 14 residues. The V end was cut by 4 bases, the J end by 7 bases, with 14 bases between. Here the CDR3 DNA reads TGTGCCAGCAGCCCCACGGGGGTTGTTGAAAAACTGTTTTTT. Encoded protein: CASSPTGVVEKLFF. Based on the CDR3 plus reference TRBV5-4 and TRBJ1-4, the full variable domain is ETGVTQSPTHLIKTRGQQVTLRCSSQSGHNTVSWYQQALGQGPQFIFQYYREEENGRGNFPPRFSGLQFPNYSSELNVNALELDDSALYLCASSPTGVVEKLFFGSGTQLSVL.

This chain connects TRBV30 to TRBJ2-7, with TRBD1 matching over 9 bases. Trimming removed 3 bases from V and 4 bases from J; junction bases left unmatched: 4. Germline V CDR1 and CDR2: GTSNPN, SVGIG (reference sequence). This CDR3 is built from 13 residues. CDR3 protein: CAWRGTGMYEQYF. The CDR3 region has the DNA TGTGCCTGGAGAGGGACAGGGATGTACGAGCAGTACTTC.

The chain combines TRBV19 with TRBJ1-2; 12 bases align to TRBD1. This CDR3 spans 15 amino acids. The germline gives CDR1 LNHDA, CDR2 SQIVND (reference sequence). J gave up 7 bases and V 2 bases, and 5 bases lay outside the gene matches. In DNA form, the CDR3 reads TGTGCCAGTAGTATACGGGGACAGGGGGCCAGTGGCTACACCTTC. Amino acid sequence: CASSIRGQGASGYTF.

The chain carries TRBV6-5 and TRBJ1-2; TRBD1 matches 10 bases. Germline assignment: CDR1 MNHEY and CDR2 SVGAGI. CDR3 length equals 14 residues. V shed 6 bases, J shed 8 bases, and the junction held 9 bases outside the gene matches. Here the CDR3 DNA reads TGTGCCAGCAGAATGGACAGGGGGACTGGCGGCTACACCTTC. Translated: CASRMDRGTGGYTF.

This chain links TRBV6-4 with TRBJ1-4, with 7 bases aligning to TRBD1. V gave up 6 bases and J gave up 7 bases; unmatched junction bases: 11. The length of the CDR3 is 15 residues. Germline V gives CDR1 MRHNA, CDR2 SNTAGT. CDR3 protein: CASRLNRGWIEKLFF. The CDR3 nucleotides read TGTGCCAGCAGGTTGAACAGGGGATGGATTGAAAAACTGTTTTTT.

The rearrangement links TRBV19 to TRBJ2-2, with D maybe TRBD2 (6 bases). Germline V lookup: CDR1 LNHDA, CDR2 SQIVND (reference sequence). The CDR3 is 15 amino acids. Trimming removed 5 bases at V and 4 bases at J, with 14 bases between. CDR3 sequence reads: CASSVSGTVTGELFF. The DNA for the CDR3 is TGTGCCAGTAGTGTCTCTGGGACTGTCACCGGGGAGCTGTTTTTT.

This chain connects TRBV11-2 to TRBJ1-2; 11 bases align to TRBD1. The CDR3 consists of 15 residues. V shed 4 bases and J 5 bases; nucleotides not matched to a gene: 6. Germline values: CDR1 SGHAT, CDR2 FQNNGV. In nucleotides, the CDR3 is TGTGCCAGCAGCTCGTCCCGGGACAGGGGGTATGGCTACACCTTC. Encoded protein: CASSSSRDRGYGYTF.

The chain recombines TRBV5-1 with TRBJ1-6; D is unresolved. The length of the CDR3 is 13 residues. V was pared by 6 bases and J by 7 bases, with 11 bases between. Germline V gene data show CDR1 as SGHRS and CDR2 as YFSETQ. In DNA, the CDR3 is TGCGCCAGCACCAGAGGCGAGAATTCACCCCTCCACTTT. Protein sequence: CASTRGENSPLHF.

The genes are TRBV20-1 and TRBJ2-7, with TRBD2 matching 7 bases. Germline lookup yields CDR1 DFQATT and CDR2 SNEGSKA (reference sequence). The CDR3 is 15 residues long. With V trimmed by 6 bases and J by 3 bases, 14 bases remained unmatched. As DNA, the CDR3 is TGCAGTGCGAGTAGGGGAGCGGGAACACACTACGAGCAGTACTTC. Translating it yields CSASRGAGTHYEQYF.

This clone has only one observation. The V gene is TRBV5-4, the J gene TRBJ1-2, with TRBD1 identical over 12 bases. The CDR3 spans 15 residues. Germline values: CDR1 SGHNT, CDR2 YYREEE (reference sequence). The ends lost 4 bases at V and 7 bases at J; junction bases unmatched: 8. CDR3 nucleotides: TGTGCCAGCAGCCGAGTGGGACAGGGGGCGCGTGGCTACACCTTC. Amino acids: CASSRVGQGARGYTF.

This clone was detected only once. The chain carries TRBV5-6 and TRBJ1-2, with a tentative D call TRBD1 (5 bases). V gave up 4 bases and J gave up 4 bases, with 14 bases separating them. The CDR3 covers 14 residues. In germline, CDR1 is SGHDT, CDR2 YYEEEE. The CDR3 loop is CASSLKGRIYGYTF. The CDR3 DNA reads TGTGCCAGCAGCCTTAAGGGGCGGATCTATGGCTACACCTTC.

This chain uses TRBV6-5 with TRBJ1-1; the D gene is possibly TRBD1 (6 bases). CDR1 and CDR2 (germline): MNHEY, SVGAGI. V was pared by 5 bases and J by 5 bases, with 15 bases between. The CDR3 extends over 14 amino acids. CDR3 in amino acids: CASSHRGGGTEAFF. Here the CDR3 DNA reads TGTGCCAGCAGTCATCGTGGGGGCGGGACTGAAGCTTTCTTT.

The chain uses TRBV7-2 and TRBJ2-2; the D gene is possibly TRBD1 (6 bases). The CDR3 totals 14 residues. Germline lookup yields CDR1 SGHTA and CDR2 FQGNSA. Trimming cost V 2 bases and J 4 bases, with 8 bases left between them. The CDR3 protein is CASSLTGITGELFF. DNA for the CDR3: TGTGCCAGCAGCTTAACAGGGATCACCGGGGAGCTGTTTTTT.

This chain joins TRBV4-1 and TRBJ1-2; 9 bases are shared with TRBD1. The CDR3 has 15 residues. Trimming took 2 bases from V and 3 from J; bases not matched to a gene: 4. Germline assignment: CDR1 MGHRA and CDR2 YSYEKL. The CDR3 DNA is TGCGCCAGCAGCCAATCCGGGACAGGGCACTATGGCTACACCTTC. Encoded protein: CASSQSGTGHYGYTF.